The text below deals with one TCR beta chain. As yet, its antigen is unknown. This sample is part of a study of cytomegalovirus exposure and HLA in healthy donors. PCR amplification relied on 60 Vbeta primers (plus 13 Jbeta primers). As processed by the authors: Unique TCR beta chains numbered approximately 80 million in a later analysis, with around 10 million shared. Only in-frame clones appear in the TCRdb table, and some are missing; sequencing was by immunoSEQ multiplex PCR. V, J and clone size reflect that table, while D and trimming were determined from the DNA. The sample lists approximately 190,000 clones; 84% were seen once. CDR1 and CDR2 from the germline V gene are SGHTA and FQGNSA. V was pared by 3 bases and J by 4 bases, with 13 bases between. CDR3 length equals 15 residues. The study, taken as a whole, reports: Analysis performed later found roughly 17,000 TCR beta sequences associated with HLA alleles at 0.05 false discovery rate.

J is TRBJ1-3 and V is TRBV7-2; D might be TRBD1 (6 bases). The origin of this receptor is a woman aged 45-65 years in good health and CMV-seropositive. The sequenced sample consisted of PBMCs. CDR3 amino acids: CASSLAQGIGNTIYF. In nucleotides, the CDR3 is TGTGCCAGCAGCTTGGCACAGGGTATAGGAAACACCATATATTTT. Full variable domain (outside the CDR3, taken from reference TRBV7-2 and TRBJ1-3): GAGVSQSPSNKVTEKGKDVELRCDPISGHTALYWYRQSLGQGLEFLIYFQGNSAPDKSGLPSDRFSAERTGGSVSTLTIQRTQQEDSAVYLCASSLAQGIGNTIYFGEGSWLTVV.